This T cell receptor (beta chain) came from a study of blood T cell repertoires in COVID-19. Across the whole study: The recovered donors of Cohort 3 showed two negative PCRs, clearance, or symptom resolution. Specimens from acute and convalescent COVID-19 originated in the United States, Italy and Spain.

TCRdb's table, derived via immunoSEQ multiplex PCR, lists solely in-frame clones and lacks some. The sample yields fewer than 250,000 clones, 86% seen once. Participant reports of clinical history set cohort assignment. The sequence was obtained from a woman aged 40 to 50 in a cohort exposed to, infected with or recovered from COVID-19 (not recorded which). Material for sequencing was PBMCs or T cells enriched from blood (not recorded which).

CDR3 in amino acids: CASSVASRQGGGYTF. The CDR3 region has the DNA TGTGCCAGCAGCGTAGCCTCGAGACAGGGAGGTGGCTACACCTTC. The rearrangement links TRBV9 to TRBJ1-2; 7 nucleotides agree with TRBD1. After removal of 0 bases from V and 7 bases from J, the junction contained 9 bases not matched to a gene. Germline CDR1 SGDLS, CDR2 YYNGEE. This CDR3 has 15 residues.